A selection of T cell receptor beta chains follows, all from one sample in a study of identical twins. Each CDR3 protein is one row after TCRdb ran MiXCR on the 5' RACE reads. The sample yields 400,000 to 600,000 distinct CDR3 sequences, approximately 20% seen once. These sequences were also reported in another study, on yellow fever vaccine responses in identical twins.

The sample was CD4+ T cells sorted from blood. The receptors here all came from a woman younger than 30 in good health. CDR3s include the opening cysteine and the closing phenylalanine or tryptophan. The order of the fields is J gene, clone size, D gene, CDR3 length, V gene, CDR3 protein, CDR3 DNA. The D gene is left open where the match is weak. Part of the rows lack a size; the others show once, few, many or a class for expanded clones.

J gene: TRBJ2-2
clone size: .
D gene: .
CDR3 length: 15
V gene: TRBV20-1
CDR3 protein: CSARDPAANTGELFF
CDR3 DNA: TGCAGTGCTAGAGATCCAGCGGCGAACACCGGGGAGCTGTTTTTT

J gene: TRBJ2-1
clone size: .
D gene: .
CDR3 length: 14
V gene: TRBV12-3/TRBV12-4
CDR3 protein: CASSLFRDSNEQFF
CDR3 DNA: TGTGCCAGCAGTTTATTTCGGGATTCCAATGAGCAGTTCTTC

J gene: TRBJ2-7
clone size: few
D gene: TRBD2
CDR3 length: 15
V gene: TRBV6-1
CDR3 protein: CASRNGLAGAYEQYF
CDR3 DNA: TGTGCCAGCAGAAACGGCCTAGCGGGAGCCTACGAGCAGTACTTC

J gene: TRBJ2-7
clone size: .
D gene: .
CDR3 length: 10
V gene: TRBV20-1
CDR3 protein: CSARDNEQYF
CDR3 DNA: TGCAGTGCTAGAGATAACGAGCAGTACTTC

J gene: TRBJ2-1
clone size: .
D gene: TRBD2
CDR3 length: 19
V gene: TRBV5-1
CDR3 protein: CASSLGGSGAFGRFSEQFF
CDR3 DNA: TGCGCCAGCAGCTTGGGTGGTAGCGGGGCCTTTGGAAGGTTTAGTGAGCAGTTCTTC

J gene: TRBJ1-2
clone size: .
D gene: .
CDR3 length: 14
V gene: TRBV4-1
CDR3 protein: CASSQDPTAYGYTF
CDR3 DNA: TGCGCCAGCAGCCAAGACCCGACGGCCTATGGCTACACCTTC

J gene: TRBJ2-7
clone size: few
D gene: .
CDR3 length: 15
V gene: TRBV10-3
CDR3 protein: CAISLGDGASYEQYF
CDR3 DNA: TGTGCCATCTCCCTCGGGGACGGGGCCTCCTACGAGCAGTACTTC

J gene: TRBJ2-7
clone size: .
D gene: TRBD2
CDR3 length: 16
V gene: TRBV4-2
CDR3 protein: CASSQELGLDLYEQYF
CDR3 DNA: TGTGCCAGCAGCCAAGAGCTGGGACTAGACCTCTACGAGCAGTACTTC

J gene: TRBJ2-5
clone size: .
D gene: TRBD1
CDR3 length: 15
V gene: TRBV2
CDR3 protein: CASRPPGTGAETQYF
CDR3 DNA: TGTGCCAGCAGGCCCCCCGGGACAGGGGCAGAGACCCAGTACTTC

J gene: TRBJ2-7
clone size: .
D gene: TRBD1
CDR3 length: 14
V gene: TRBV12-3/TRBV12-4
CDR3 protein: CASRGGQGPVEQYF
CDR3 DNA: TGTGCCAGCAGGGGGGGACAGGGTCCCGTCGAGCAGTACTTC

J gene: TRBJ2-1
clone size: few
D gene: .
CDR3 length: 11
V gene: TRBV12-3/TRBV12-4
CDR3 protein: CASSALNEQFF
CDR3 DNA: TGTGCCAGCAGTGCGCTCAATGAGCAGTTCTTC

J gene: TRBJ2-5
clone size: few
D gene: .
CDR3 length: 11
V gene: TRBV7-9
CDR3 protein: CASSWEETQYF
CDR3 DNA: TGTGCCAGCAGCTGGGAAGAGACCCAGTACTTC

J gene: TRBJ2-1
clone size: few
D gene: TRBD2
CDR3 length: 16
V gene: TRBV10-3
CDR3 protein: CAISGGTSGVYNEQFF
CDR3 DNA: TGTGCCATCAGTGGGGGAACTAGCGGGGTGTACAATGAGCAGTTCTTC

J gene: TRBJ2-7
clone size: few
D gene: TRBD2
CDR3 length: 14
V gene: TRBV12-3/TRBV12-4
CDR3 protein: CASSYAAGTYEQYF
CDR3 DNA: TGTGCCAGCAGTTATGCAGCGGGGACCTACGAGCAGTACTTC

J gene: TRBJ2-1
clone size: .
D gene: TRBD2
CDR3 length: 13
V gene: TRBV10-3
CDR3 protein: CATGLAEYNEQFF
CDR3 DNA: TGTGCCACCGGACTAGCGGAATACAATGAGCAGTTCTTC

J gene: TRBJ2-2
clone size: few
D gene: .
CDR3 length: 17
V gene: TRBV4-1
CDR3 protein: CASSQAQRLSSTGELFF
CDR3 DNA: TGCGCCAGCAGCCAAGCTCAGAGACTCTCCTCCACCGGGGAGCTGTTTTTT

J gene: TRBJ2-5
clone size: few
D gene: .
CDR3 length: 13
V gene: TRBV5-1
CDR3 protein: CASSLDRMETQYF
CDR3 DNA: TGCGCCAGCAGCTTGGATAGAATGGAGACCCAGTACTTC

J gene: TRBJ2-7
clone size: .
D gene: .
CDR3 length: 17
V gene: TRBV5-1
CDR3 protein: CASRGGTSPLTSYEQYF
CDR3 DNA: TGCGCCAGCAGAGGAGGAACTAGCCCACTAACCTCCTACGAGCAGTACTTC

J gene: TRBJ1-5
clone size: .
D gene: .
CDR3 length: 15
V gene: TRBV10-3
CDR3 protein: CAISDLQGLNQPQHF
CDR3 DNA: TGTGCCATCAGTGACTTACAGGGATTAAATCAGCCCCAGCATTTT

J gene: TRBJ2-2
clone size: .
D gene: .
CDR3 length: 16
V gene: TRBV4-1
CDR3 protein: CASSSGGGVYTGELFF
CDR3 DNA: TGCGCCAGCAGCTCCGGAGGGGGGGTTTACACCGGGGAGCTGTTTTTT

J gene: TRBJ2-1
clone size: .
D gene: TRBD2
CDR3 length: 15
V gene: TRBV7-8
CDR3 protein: CASSTSSGRYNEQFF
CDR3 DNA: TGTGCCAGCAGCACATCTAGCGGGAGATACAATGAGCAGTTCTTC

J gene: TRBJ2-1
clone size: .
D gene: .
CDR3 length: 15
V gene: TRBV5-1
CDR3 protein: CASSAGTEGLNEQFF
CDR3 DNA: TGCGCCAGCAGCGCTGGGACGGAGGGACTCAATGAGCAGTTCTTC

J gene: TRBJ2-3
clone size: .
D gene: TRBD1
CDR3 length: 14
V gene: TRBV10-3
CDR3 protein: CAISLGTVTDTQYF
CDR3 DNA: TGTGCCATCAGTTTGGGGACAGTCACAGATACGCAGTATTTT

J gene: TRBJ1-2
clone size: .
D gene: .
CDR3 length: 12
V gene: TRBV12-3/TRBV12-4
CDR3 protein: CASRAGRGGYTF
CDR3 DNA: TGTGCCAGCAGGGCAGGGAGGGGCGGCTACACCTTC

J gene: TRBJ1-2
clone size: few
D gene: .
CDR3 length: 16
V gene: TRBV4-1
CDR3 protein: CASSQGGRVLSDGYTF
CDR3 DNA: TGCGCCAGCAGCCAAGGGGGCAGGGTATTAAGTGATGGCTACACCTTC

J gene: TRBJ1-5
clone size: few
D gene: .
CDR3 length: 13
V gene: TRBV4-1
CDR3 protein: CASSQSGRQPQHF
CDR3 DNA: TGCGCCAGCAGCCAGTCGGGGAGACAGCCCCAGCATTTT

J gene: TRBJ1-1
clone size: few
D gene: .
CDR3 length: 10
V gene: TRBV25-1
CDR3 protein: CASSGAEAFF
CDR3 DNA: TGTGCCAGCAGTGGCGCCGAAGCTTTCTTT

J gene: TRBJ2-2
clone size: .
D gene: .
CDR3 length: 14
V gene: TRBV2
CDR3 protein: CASRRQANTGELFF
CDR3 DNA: TGTGCCAGCCGTAGACAGGCGAACACCGGGGAGCTGTTTTTT

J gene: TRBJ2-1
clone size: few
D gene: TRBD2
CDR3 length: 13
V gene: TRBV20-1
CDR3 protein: CSATLAAYNEQFF
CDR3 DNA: TGCAGTGCTACCCTAGCGGCCTACAATGAGCAGTTCTTC

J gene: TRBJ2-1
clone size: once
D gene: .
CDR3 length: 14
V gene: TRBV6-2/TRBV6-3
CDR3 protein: CASIQGGANNEQFF
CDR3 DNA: TGTGCCAGCATCCAGGGGGGGGCAAACAATGAGCAGTTCTTC

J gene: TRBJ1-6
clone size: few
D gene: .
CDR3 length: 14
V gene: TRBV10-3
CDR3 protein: CAISAGVGNSPLHF
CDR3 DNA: TGTGCCATCAGCGCAGGGGTTGGCAATTCACCCCTCCACTTT

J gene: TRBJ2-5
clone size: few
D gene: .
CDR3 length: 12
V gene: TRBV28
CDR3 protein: CATRPVGETQYF
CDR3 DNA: TGTGCCACCCGGCCGGTTGGAGAGACCCAGTACTTC